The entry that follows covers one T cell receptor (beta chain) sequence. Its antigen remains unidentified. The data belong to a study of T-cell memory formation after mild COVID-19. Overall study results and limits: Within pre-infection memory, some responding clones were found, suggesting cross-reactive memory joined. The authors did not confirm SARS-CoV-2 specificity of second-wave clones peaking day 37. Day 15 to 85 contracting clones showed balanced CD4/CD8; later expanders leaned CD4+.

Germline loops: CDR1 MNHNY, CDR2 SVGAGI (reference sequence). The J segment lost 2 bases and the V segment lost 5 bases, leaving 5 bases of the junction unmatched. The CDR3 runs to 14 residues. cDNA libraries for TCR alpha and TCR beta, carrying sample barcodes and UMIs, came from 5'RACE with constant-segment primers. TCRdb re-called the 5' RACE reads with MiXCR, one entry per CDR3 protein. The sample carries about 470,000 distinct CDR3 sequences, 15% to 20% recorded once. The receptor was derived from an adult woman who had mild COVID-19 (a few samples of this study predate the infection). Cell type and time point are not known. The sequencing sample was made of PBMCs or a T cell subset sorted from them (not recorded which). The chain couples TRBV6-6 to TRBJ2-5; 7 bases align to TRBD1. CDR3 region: CASSKGQTQETQYF. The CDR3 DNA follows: TGTGCCAGCAGTAAGGGACAGACACAAGAGACCCAGTACTTC.